Sequencing of this T cell receptor beta chain was carried out in a study of blood T cell repertoires in COVID-19. Study information: Samples taken during acute and convalescent COVID-19 were collected in the United States, Italy and Spain. Sample material is recorded as cDNA or gDNA derived from T cells, B-cell-depleted T cells, or PBMCs.

Germline V gene data show CDR1 as LNHDA and CDR2 as SQIVND (reference sequence). The CDR3 loop spans 13 amino acids. Trimming removed 3 bases at V and 6 bases at J, with 8 bases between. Per the authors' pipeline: Nucleated cell counts were estimated from reference gene primer amplification. Some clones are missing from TCRdb's copy, which holds only in-frame ones; the method was immunoSEQ multiplex PCR. Clone size and V and J calls were adopted from that table, with D and trimming inferred from the DNA. The table has fewer than 150,000 clones, approximately 87% seen once. The source is a woman in her forties with acute or convalescent COVID-19. The V gene is TRBV19, the J gene TRBJ2-2, with D perhaps matching TRBD2 (5 bases). Sample: peripheral blood. The CDR3 DNA sequence: TGTGCCAGTAGTATCGGACTTGCCGGGGAGCTGTTTTTT. Encoded protein: CASSIGLAGELFF.